This T cell receptor beta chain appears in the sequencing data of a study of vaccination and CD4 T cells after COVID-19 (dated by TCRdb to between 2021 and 2022). With respect to the entire study: Convalescent patients had a positive SARS-CoV-2 result on nasal swab PCR, and of these patients, fewer than ten had mild disease and one had severe disease. In the convalescent cohort there were six males and four females, among whom were two Hispanic individuals, seven Caucasians, two Asians and one multiracial person. Participants got two doses of the Pfizer-BioNTech BNT162b2 vaccine (n=8) or two doses of the Moderna mRNA-1273 vaccine (n=2). Post-COVID blood samples from convalescent patients were collected a median of around 110 days after diagnosis, with a range of roughly 30 to 161 days. The time from the second vaccine dose to post-vaccine blood sampling had a median of around 72 days and ranged from roughly 13 to 241 days. Culture stimuli were overlapping spike peptide pools from SARS-CoV-2 and from the common cold coronaviruses HCoV-NL63, HCoV-OC43 and HCoV-229E. Control cultures received a CEFX viral epitope pool as the positive control, an HIV-1 Nef peptide pool as the negative control, or no peptide. In roughly 10 COVID-19 convalescent patients and several infection-naive healthy vaccine recipients, the spike-specific CD4+ TCR repertoire before mRNA vaccination was compared with the repertoire after mRNA vaccination. The paper's findings and limits, for the study overall: The number of convalescent patients in the study was relatively small, and the study did not examine early timepoints following natural infection. Of the vaccine-specific clones found in convalescent patients, nearly all (304 of 307) were mono-reactive for SARS-CoV-2 spike instead of being cross-reactive with common cold coronaviruses. An increase in the median number of SARS-CoV-2-reactive clonotypes from 21 after infection to approximately 41 after vaccination was observed, but the change was not found to be significant. In convalescent patients, a median roughly 86% of post-vaccine SARS-CoV-2-reactive clones were detected only after vaccination, suggesting vaccine-specific priming.

Receptors were amplified or captured by PCR. At the Johns Hopkins FTIC core, DNA from the cultured CD4+ T cells underwent TCR sequencing with the Oncomine TCR Beta short-read assay. The QIAamp micro DNA kit was used to extract genomic DNA from the cultured CD4+ T cells. Oncomine TCR Beta libraries made from cultured CD4+ T cells were pooled using unique dual indexes and sequenced on an Illumina iSeq 100. On the study's bioinformatics: Non-productive sequences were filtered out, and CDR3s that did not start with C, did not end with F or W, or were shorter than 7 amino acids were discarded. Antigen-specific clonotypes were identified using the MANAFEST web application through comparison of peptide-stimulated wells with reference and other culture wells. For a clone to be called positive, the clone needed an FDR below 0.05, an odds ratio above 5, and a productive frequency above 0.1% in at least two of three replicate wells. Cross-reactive clonotypes were defined as significantly expanded in both SARS-CoV-2 spike wells and at least one common cold coronavirus spike condition. Levenshtein distances (stringdist) and unrooted phylogenetic trees (ape) in R version 3.6.1 were used to assess CDR3 homology. TCRdb ran its own pipeline on the public reads, namely fastp trimming at Q25 and MiXCR clone calling, and kept in-frame beta chains. Every entry covers one CDR3 protein and lists the most common genes and DNA from its rows. For this entry, the V and J calls and clone size follow TCRdb and not the study's own pipeline. Recorded for this sample are roughly 8,500 distinct CDR3 sequences; 64% of them occurred a single time. Of the sample, less than 40% is held by the ten largest clones.

The treatment or condition label of this sample denotes: approximately 10-day PBMC culture with coronavirus spike peptide pools or control peptides (ViraFEST assay). The ViraFEST assay, used in the study, expanded antigen-specific T cells with peptide pools and then identified the expanded clonotypes through TCR sequencing. The positive SARS-CoV-2 PCR tests of the convalescent patients were dated from March to December 2020, before the Alpha, Beta and Delta variants emerged in the United States. Each well held 2 million to 2.5 million PBMCs cultured with approximately 10 ug/ml peptide pools in IMDM containing approximately 5% human AB serum and 8 to 10 IU/ml IL-2. Half of the culture medium was replaced with fresh IL-2-containing medium on days 3 and 7. After approximately eleven days of culture, CD4+ T cells were isolated by negative selection using the EasySep CD4+ T cell isolation kit. Ficoll-Paque Plus gradient centrifugation was used to isolate PBMCs from whole blood, and the isolated PBMCs were then either used fresh or cryopreserved at -140C. Culture conditions were generally each tested in triplicate wells.

On this clonotype: There is no known antigen for this receptor. Base qualities are not at hand, and no much larger clone is one base apart.

The CDR3 has 14 amino acids, counting the end cysteine and phenylalanine. Only the CDR3 portion is preserved as DNA: 42 bases, with reading frame beginning at the first base. The V end gives up 10 bases and the J end 1 base, leaving 5 bases in the junction not matched to a gene. According to the germline V gene (reference sequence), CDR1 reads MNHEY and CDR2 reads SMNVEV. The receptor was isolated from a human donor who had recovered from COVID-19. This chain joins TRBV27 to TRBJ2-1; 9 middle bases align to TRBD2. What was sequenced was CD4+ T cells from blood, cultured in vitro. The DNA is as follows: TGTGCCACCAAGCGGGAGGTTTCCTACAATGAGCAGTTCTTC. Translated, it reads CATKREVSYNEQFF.